Shown below are 17 T cell receptor beta chains from a single sample sequenced in a study of CD8+CD57+ T cells in acquired aplastic anemia. Genomic DNA templated the TCR beta VDJ and CDR3 profiling. TCRdb reanalysed the reads using MiXCR and keeps one entry per CDR3 protein. The sample yields some 170,000 distinct CDR3 sequences, about 45% seen once. Individuals selected for sequencing had exhibited CD8+CD57+ cell expansion on flow cytometry. Sequenced sample: sorted CD4+, CD8+, or CD8+CD57+ T cells (not recorded which) from PBMCs. The receptors were sampled from a human donor with aplastic anemia.

V usage is TRBV4-1 and J usage is TRBJ2-5, with TRBD1 identical over 10 bases. In germline, CDR1 is MGHRA, CDR2 YSYEKL. This CDR3 has 14 residues. V lost 5 bases and J lost 6; bases outside the gene matches: 6. The CDR3 sequence is CASSSTGGVKTQYF. The CDR3 DNA reads TGCGCCAGCAGCTCGACAGGGGGCGTAAAGACCCAGTACTTC.

V and J are TRBV3-1 and TRBJ2-5; TRBD2 aligns across 11 bases. Germline CDR1 reads LGHDT; CDR2 reads YNNKEL (reference sequence). The trim removed 0 bases at V and 5 bases at J, leaving 5 bases unmatched. The CDR3 is 16 amino acids. The CDR3 DNA sequence: TGTGCCAGCAGCCAAGAGAGATTAGCGGGGGGGGAGACCCAGTACTTC. It is translated as CASSQERLAGGETQYF.

The chain joins TRBV5-4 to TRBJ2-3, with 11 bases lining up with TRBD2. The germline gives CDR1 SGHNT, CDR2 YYREEE (reference sequence). V lost 3 bases to trimming and J lost 1 base; unmatched junction nucleotides: 7. The length of the CDR3 is 17 residues. The CDR3 spells CASSYSGGAFGTDTQYF. The CDR3 bases are TGTGCCAGCAGCTATAGCGGGGGGGCCTTCGGCACAGATACGCAGTATTTT.

The rearrangement links TRBV5-4 to TRBJ2-3, with TRBD2 matching 15 bases. CDR1 and CDR2 (germline): SGHNT, YYREEE (reference sequence). V was pared by 0 bases and J by 0 bases, with 2 bases of the junction left unmatched. The CDR3 contains 18 residues. CDR3 bases: TGTGCCAGCAGCTTGGCGGGACTAGCGGGGGGCAGCACAGATACGCAGTATTTT. Its protein is CASSLAGLAGGSTDTQYF.

This clonotype was recorded once. The V call is TRBV20-1, the J call TRBJ1-1; TRBD1 aligns across 8 bases. With V trimmed by 5 bases and J by 3 bases, 8 bases remained unmatched. The CDR3 loop spans 14 amino acids. Germline CDR1 is DFQATT and CDR2 is SNEGSKA (reference sequence). Written as DNA, the CDR3 is TGCAGTGCTCCCCCCGCGACAGGGGACACTGAAGCTTTCTTT. Its translation is CSAPPATGDTEAFF.

The chain couples TRBV20-1 to TRBJ1-2; D perhaps matches TRBD1 (5 bases). The germline gives CDR1 DFQATT, CDR2 SNEGSKA (reference sequence). V lost 5 bases and J lost 5, with 6 bases in between. This CDR3 is built from 10 residues. This CDR3 reads CSARGYGYTF. CDR3 nucleotide sequence: TGCAGTGCTCGGGGGTATGGCTACACCTTC.

The chain combines TRBV2 with TRBJ2-5; D gene uncertain. V lost 6 bases and J lost 4, with 15 bases in between. The V gene's germline CDR1 is SNHLY and CDR2 FYNNEI. This CDR3 has 14 residues. The CDR3 reads CASSVGLGPETQYF. The CDR3 nucleotides read TGTGCCAGCAGCGTAGGGCTCGGACCAGAGACCCAGTACTTC.

This clonotype appeared many times. The chain couples TRBV5-1 to TRBJ2-7; 7 bases are shared with TRBD1. The V segment lost 6 bases and the J segment 3 bases; nucleotides outside the gene matches: 12. The CDR3 extends over 15 amino acids. CDR1 and CDR2 from the germline V gene are SGHRS and YFSETQ. CDR3 bases: TGCGCCAGCAAACGGTTTACAGGGGATTACTACGAGCAGTACTTC. Protein: CASKRFTGDYYEQYF.

This chain joins TRBV11-2 and TRBJ1-2, with a possible D match to TRBD1 (5 bases). The germline V and J ends were trimmed by 5 bases and 6 bases, with 16 bases remaining between them. The CDR3 is 14 amino acids. Germline CDR1 reads SGHAT; CDR2 reads FQNNGV. The DNA of the CDR3 is TGTGCCAGCAGCCAACGTGAGACAGAAGATGGCTACACCTTC. This sequence encodes CASSQRETEDGYTF.

The V and J genes are TRBV3-1 and TRBJ1-3; D unclear. V was shortened by 0 bases and J by 0 bases, with 21 bases between the two germline ends. The CDR3 extends over 20 amino acids. The V gene's germline CDR1 is LGHDT and CDR2 YNNKEL (reference sequence). The CDR3 region is CASSQDRTREEICSGNTIYF. CDR3 nucleotide sequence: TGTGCCAGCAGCCAAGATCGTACTCGGGAGGAAATATGCTCTGGAAACACCATATATTTT.

V usage is TRBV19 and J usage is TRBJ1-6, with 9 bases fitting TRBD1. V shed 8 bases and J 11 bases; nucleotides not matched to a gene: 7. In germline, CDR1 is LNHDA, CDR2 SQIVND (reference sequence). The CDR3 runs to 13 residues. CDR3 bases: TGTGCCAGTGGGGACAGGGTAACGGCACCCCTCCACTTT. The encoded protein is CASGDRVTAPLHF.

This clonotype was observed many times. The CDR3 loop reads CASSPEDSGNQPQHF. CDR3 coding DNA: TGTGCCAGCAGTCCCGAGGACAGTGGCAATCAGCCCCAGCATTTT. The chain links TRBV6-4 to TRBJ1-5, with D perhaps TRBD1 (6 bases). There are 15 residues in the CDR3. The germline V gene encodes CDR1 MRHNA and CDR2 SNTAGT. Trimming pared 5 bases from V and 2 bases from J, leaving 13 bases between.

For this clonotype: A clone one base away is much larger, so this may be a read error. The V gene is TRBV16, the J gene TRBJ1-5; no clear D. The CDR3 consists of 13 residues. Trimming cost V 5 bases and J 8 bases, with 13 bases left between them. CDR1 and CDR2 (germline): KGHSY, FQNENV. CDR3 region: CASSTNGDKPQHF. CDR3 sequence (DNA): TGTGCCAGCAGCACTAACGGGGATAAGCCCCAGCATTTT.

In this sample, this clonotype turned up many times. This chain connects TRBV9 to TRBJ1-5; D gene uncertain. Trimming stripped 2 bases from V and 6 bases from J, with 15 bases between. Per the germline V gene, CDR1 is SGDLS and CDR2 is YYNGEE. The CDR3 covers 15 residues. DNA for the CDR3: TGTGCCAGCAGCGTTTCCGGGTCCATCCTTCAGCCCCAGCATTTT. As protein: CASSVSGSILQPQHF.

The gene calls are TRBV6-1 and TRBJ2-6; 7 bases fit TRBD1. CDR1 MNHNS and CDR2 SASEGT come from the germline V gene. The CDR3 extends over 18 amino acids. Trimming at V came to 5 bases and at J to 2 bases, leaving 12 bases not matched to a gene. CDR3 sequence (DNA): TGTGCCAGCAGTCTAACCGGGACAGTGCTCACTGGGGCCAACGTCCTGACTTTC. This sequence encodes CASSLTGTVLTGANVLTF.

The chain links TRBV10-3 to TRBJ2-1, with D possibly being TRBD1 (7 bases). The CDR3 length is 14 residues. V was trimmed by 7 bases and J by 7 bases, leaving 17 bases between them. The germline CDR1 and CDR2 sequences are ENHRY and SYGVKD. CDR3 coding DNA: TGTGCCATCACCCAGGGGGGACCTAAGAATGAGCAGTTCTTC. Protein sequence: CAITQGGPKNEQFF.

The V gene is TRBV6-5, the J gene TRBJ1-1; perhaps TRBD1 as D (5 bases). Germline V lookup: CDR1 MNHEY, CDR2 SVGAGI. The V and J ends lost 5 bases and 4 bases respectively, with 17 bases between them. This CDR3 comprises 15 residues. The DNA of the CDR3 is TGTGCCAGCAGTCACCGGACGTCCGGGGGCACTGAAGCTTTCTTT. Amino acid sequence: CASSHRTSGGTEAFF.